This T cell receptor beta chain was sequenced in a study of cytomegalovirus exposure and HLA in healthy donors (dated by TCRdb to about 2017). At the level of the whole study: In an earlier analysis of roughly 590 of the donors, around 300 Gb of sequence data and just under 120 million unique TCR beta sequences from approximately 180 million T cells were reported. Roughly 300 gigabases of sequencing data and 70 million to 85 million unique TCR sequences were included in an early release covering about 620 HLA-typed donors. Among the approximately 400 genotyped donors, around 81% belonged to the genetic ancestry cluster associated with self-reported Caucasian donors. The study aimed to test whether cataloging public T cell receptors could reveal signatures of past pathogen exposure. Using immunosequencing, the study profiled T cell repertoires from around 680 subjects and related those repertoires to cytomegalovirus serostatus. Along with the roughly 710-subject first cohort, a separate validation cohort of over a hundred different subjects was used. High-throughput TCR immunosequencing, statistical association of individual TCRs with disease status, and machine learning were combined to predict cytomegalovirus infection status. A later analysis re-examined previously published TCR beta repertoires from just over 650 donors and added high-resolution HLA genotyping to investigate patterns of TCR occurrence. In the later analysis, no new phenotypic data were used to find candidate immune exposures; instead, reliance was placed on TCR beta sequences and their occurrence across donors. To decide whether each TCR beta V gene segment behaved as functional or pseudogenic, an earlier analysis of some 600 of the donors relied on high-throughput TCR beta sequencing. Alongside the repertoire data, information on donor age, sex, ethnicity and CMV serostatus was compiled. In a later genetic analysis, genome-wide SNP genotypes for about 55% of the roughly 670 donors were used, and that subset was treated as a discovery cohort. All discovery cohort repertoires had been generated on a single sequencing platform. HLA typing included class I and class II loci at four-digit resolution. The number of typed donors differed by locus: about 620-640 for A, B, C, DRB1 and DQB1; 500 to 550 for DQA1; fewer than 610 for DPA1; and around 490 for DPB1. Because of strong linkage in the cohort, a few DR-DQ haplotypes were treated as single units for association and clustering. Among over 350 genotyped donors of the cohort, an average of about 240,000 unique TCR beta nucleotide sequences were sequenced per donor, roughly 18% of them non-productive.

The method was the immunoSEQ multiplex PCR assay. For the multiplex PCR, a mixture combining 60 forward primers for TCR Vbeta segments and 13 reverse primers for TCR Jbeta segments was used. Amplification of the CDR3 region of rearranged TCR beta genes was performed with a multiplex PCR assay on genomic DNA. On the Illumina HiSeq System, the amplified TCR beta libraries were sequenced as 87-base-pair reads. As for the authors' bioinformatics: Across the 500 to 850 repertoires, a later analysis counted roughly 77 million unique TCR beta chains, roughly 11 million of which were shared by at least two donors. Raw reads were error-corrected and collapsed into unique sequences by a nearest-neighbor algorithm in which closely related sequences were merged to remove PCR and sequencing errors. To assign V, D and J gene segments, CDR3 sequences were aligned to IMGT reference sequences. For a sequence to be retained, at least a six-nucleotide match to both a V gene segment and a J gene segment was required. Rearrangements were called productive when the CDR3 lacked stop codons and stayed in frame with V and J; all others were non-productive. Following IMGT convention, CDR3 was defined as the stretch from the second conserved V-encoded cysteine to the conserved J-encoded phenylalanine. The earlier analysis of about 640 of the donors excluded any sequence lacking an unambiguous match to a single V gene segment. In an earlier analysis of a few hundred of the donors, V segments were called functional above 56.7% productive rearrangements and were called segregating when the between-donor standard deviation exceeded 5%. A statistical classification framework was built for diagnosing cytomegalovirus status from the catalog of TCR beta chain sequences. A later analysis assigned V and J genes by comparing TCR nucleotide sequences with IMGT/GENE-DB human TR gene sequences. The TCRdist pipeline was used in a later analysis to assign CDR3 sequences and most-parsimonious VDJ recombination scenarios. In a later analysis, every TCR beta chain was defined by the combination of its CDR3 amino acid sequence and its V-gene family, and reads without a unique V-gene family were dropped. To address suspected cross-contamination and a sequencing artifact, a later analysis removed under 600 highly shared, low-generation-probability nucleotide sequences. A later analysis calculated a clonal expansion index for each public chain from normalized within-repertoire ranks of inferred template counts. In a later analysis, generation probabilities were computed using a VDJ recombination model fitted to out-of-frame rearrangements, and the results were checked against IGoR. Hypergeometric tests were used in a later analysis to score TCR-TCR, TCR-HLA and TCR-CMV co-occurrence, with a repertoire-size bias correction applied to the TCR pairs. To estimate false discovery rates, a later analysis permuted the HLA or CMV assignments 20 times. In a later analysis, co-occurring TCRs were grouped with DBSCAN, and TCRdist sequence similarity was added when clustering was performed within HLA-allele-positive subsets. Repertoires with fewer than 30,000 or more than 120,000 public chains, plus five repertoires with anomalous nucleotide sharing, were excluded from co-occurrence clustering. TCRdb took this table from immuneACCESS and kept in-frame rearrangements with V and J called. Such tables lack part of the clones; where checked against another copy, unresolved V genes explain under half of the gap, and the rest is unexplained. That table furnishes V, J and clone size, whereas the DNA furnished D and trimming. The sample profile shows fewer than 200,000 clones; roughly 80% of them were found once. Around 4.3% of the sample is taken by the ten largest.

The cohort was made up of hundreds of healthy bone marrow donors. All cohort members were sampled while nominally healthy, although unrecorded immune exposures were likely present. The donor was CMV seronegative and belonged to the group of roughly 330 seronegative cohort members. Each donor provided a peripheral blood sample, and peripheral blood mononuclear cells were used for TCR beta sequencing. The Qiagen DNeasy Blood Extraction Kit was used to extract genomic DNA from the blood cell samples. Results and caveats for the whole study, not just this receptor: In a later analysis, most CMV-associated TCR beta chains were found to appear HLA-restricted, with HLA associations seemingly driven largely by CMV exposure. A later analysis reported that several top co-occurrence clusters appeared linked to parvovirus B19, influenza, CMV and Epstein-Barr virus. It was suggested by the authors that the approach could potentially be generalized to other disease states and immunological phenotypes. When HLA alleles, especially DR and DQ, strongly co-occurred, attributing TCR associations to individual alleles was difficult. A later analysis found that HLA-associated TCR beta chains were more clonally expanded and had lower generation probabilities than equally common non-associated chains. A further reported finding was that TCR beta sequences accurately predicted the HLA-A and HLA-B alleles for most subjects in the first cohort. Because the 87-base-pair reads could not distinguish some IMGT-functional V segments, including TRBV6-2 and TRBV6-3, those segments were excluded. Because HLA typing was unavailable for some donors at each locus, only the typed subset was used in association tests. Correlated functional status among segregating V segments might reflect linkage disequilibrium, but an unknown experimental factor could not be ruled out. The earlier analysis of approximately 540 of the donors excluded 15 to 20 rarely observed V segments, including chromosome 9 orphons, because counts were too low. Broadly in line with IMGT annotations, most TCR beta V segments showed up in productive rearrangements about 87% or about 30% of the time in an earlier analysis of around 550 of the donors. In the study, approximately 160 TCR beta chains were listed as associated with cytomegalovirus. This cohort had only TCR beta chains sequenced, and the lack of alpha or paired-chain data limited which features could be detected. Cytomegalovirus status was reported to be diagnosed by the classifier with high specificity and sensitivity in both the original and validation cohorts. A later analysis associated 16,951 TCR beta sequences with specific HLA alleles at a false discovery rate of 0.05. Three of the identified cytomegalovirus-associated TCR beta chains were confirmed in vitro to be specific for cytomegalovirus antigens. Compared with the roughly 670-donor mean, donors in an Asian-associated ancestry cluster had fewer N-insertions in productive TCRs, according to a later genetic analysis. Roughly uniform sequencing depth across donors was assumed in presence/absence analyses, although this assumption may not hold. Immune exposure information for the cohort was limited to CMV serostatus. An association between a missense DCLRE1C variant and V-gene and J-gene trimming of TCR beta chains was found in a later genetic analysis and replicated in an independent cohort. According to a later analysis, TCR association rates differed among HLA loci, with DRB1 alleles showing the most associated TCRs and HLA-C alleles showing the fewest. A cluster of highly shared sequence variants was judged likely to be a technical artifact of the sequencing pipeline. Across donors, most TCR sequences were observed very rarely, whereas some public TCRs were present in many individuals.

The CDR3 holds 14 amino acids from the cysteine to the phenylalanine. The CDR3 DNA has 42 bases and is translated from base 1. The junction shows trimming of 4 bases on V and 5 bases on J, and the gene matches do not reach 8 bases of it. From the germline V gene (reference sequence), CDR1 is SGHNT and CDR2 is YYREEE. Regarding this clone: Its antigen remains unidentified. No quality values exist for individual bases; no much larger clone is one base distant.

The sequence was collected from a man aged 25-45 years in good health and CMV-seronegative. This receptor chain uses TRBV5-4 and TRBJ2-5; 7 bases in the middle match TRBD2. Sequenced sample: PBMCs. The CDR3: CASSRERGGETQYF. The DNA is TGTGCCAGCAGCCGTGAGCGGGGTGGTGAGACCCAGTACTTC.